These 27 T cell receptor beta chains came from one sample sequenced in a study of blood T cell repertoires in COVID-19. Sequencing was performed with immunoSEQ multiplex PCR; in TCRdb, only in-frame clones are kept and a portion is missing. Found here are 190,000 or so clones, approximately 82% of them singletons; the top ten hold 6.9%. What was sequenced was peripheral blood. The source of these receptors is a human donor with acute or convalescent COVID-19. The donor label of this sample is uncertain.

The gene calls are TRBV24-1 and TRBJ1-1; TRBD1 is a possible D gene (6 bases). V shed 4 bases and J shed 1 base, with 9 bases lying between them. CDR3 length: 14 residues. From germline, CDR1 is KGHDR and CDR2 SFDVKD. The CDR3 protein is CATSEQGANTEAFF. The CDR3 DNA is TGTGCCACCAGTGAACAGGGAGCGAACACTGAAGCTTTCTTT.

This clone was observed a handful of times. This CDR3 reads CASGPEGWTNTEAFF. In DNA form, the CDR3 reads TGTGCCAGCGGTCCGGAGGGATGGACGAACACTGAAGCTTTCTTT. This chain connects TRBV5-5 to TRBJ1-1; no clear D gene. The CDR3 is 15 amino acids. V lost 7 bases and J 1 base, leaving 17 bases between the germline ends. CDR1 and CDR2 (germline): SGHKS, YYEKEE (reference sequence). The full variable domain, its missing parts supplied by reference TRBV5-5 and TRBJ1-1, is DAGVTQSPTHLIKTRGQQVTLRCSPISGHKSVSWYQQVLGQGPQFIFQYYEKEERGRGNFPDRFSARQFPNYSSELNVNALLLGDSALYLCASGPEGWTNTEAFFGQGTRLTVV.

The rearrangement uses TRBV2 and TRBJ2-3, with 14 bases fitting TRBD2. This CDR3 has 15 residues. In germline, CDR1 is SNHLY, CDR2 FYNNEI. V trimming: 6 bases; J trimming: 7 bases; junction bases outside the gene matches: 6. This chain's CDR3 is CASRGTSGSLNTQYF. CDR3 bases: TGTGCCAGCAGGGGGACTAGCGGGAGTCTGAATACGCAGTATTTT.

DNA of the CDR3: TGCGCCAGCAGGTCGGCCAGCGCCTACAATGAGCAGTTCTTC. Encoded protein: CASRSASAYNEQFF. The V call is TRBV5-1, the J call TRBJ2-1; D unclear. V was cut by 5 bases and J by 2 bases, with 11 bases left in between. The CDR3 is made up of 14 amino acids. Germline CDR1 and CDR2: SGHRS and YFSETQ. The full variable domain, rest sourced from reference TRBV5-1 and TRBJ2-1, is KAGVTQTPRYLIKTRGQQVTLSCSPISGHRSVSWYQQTPGQGLQFLFEYFSETQRNKGNFPGRFSGRQFSNSRSEMNVSTLELGDSALYLCASRSASAYNEQFFGPGTRLTVL.

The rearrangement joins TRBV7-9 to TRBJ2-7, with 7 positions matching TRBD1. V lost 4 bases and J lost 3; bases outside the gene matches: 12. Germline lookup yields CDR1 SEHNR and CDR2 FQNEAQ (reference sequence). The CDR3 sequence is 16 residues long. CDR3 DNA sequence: TGTGCCAGCAGCTCGCGTACCCCGGGACAGCACTACGAGCAGTACTTC. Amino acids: CASSSRTPGQHYEQYF.

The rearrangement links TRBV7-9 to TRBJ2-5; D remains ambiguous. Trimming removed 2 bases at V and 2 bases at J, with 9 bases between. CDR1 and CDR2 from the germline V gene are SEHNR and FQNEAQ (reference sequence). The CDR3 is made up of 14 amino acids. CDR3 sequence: CASSLTTEQETQYF. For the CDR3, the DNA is TGTGCCAGCAGCTTAACCACAGAACAAGAGACCCAGTACTTC. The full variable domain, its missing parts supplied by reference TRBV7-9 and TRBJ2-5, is DTGVSQNPRHKITKRGQNVTFRCDPISEHNRLYWYRQTLGQGPEFLTYFQNEAQLEKSRLLSDRFSAERPKGSFSTLEIQRTEQGDSAMYLCASSLTTEQETQYFGPGTRLLVL.

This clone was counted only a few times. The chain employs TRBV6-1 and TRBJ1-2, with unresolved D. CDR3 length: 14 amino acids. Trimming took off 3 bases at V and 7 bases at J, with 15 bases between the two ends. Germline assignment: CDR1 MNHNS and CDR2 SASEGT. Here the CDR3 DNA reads TGTGCCAGCAGTGACCCCCTGACTATTTTTGGCTACACCTTC. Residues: CASSDPLTIFGYTF.

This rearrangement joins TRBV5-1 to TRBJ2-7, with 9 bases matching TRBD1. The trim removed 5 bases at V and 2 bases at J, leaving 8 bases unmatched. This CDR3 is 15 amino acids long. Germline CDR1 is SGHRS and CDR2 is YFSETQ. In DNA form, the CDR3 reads TGCGCCAGCAGGGCGGGACAGGGCATCCCCTACGAGCAGTACTTC. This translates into CASRAGQGIPYEQYF.

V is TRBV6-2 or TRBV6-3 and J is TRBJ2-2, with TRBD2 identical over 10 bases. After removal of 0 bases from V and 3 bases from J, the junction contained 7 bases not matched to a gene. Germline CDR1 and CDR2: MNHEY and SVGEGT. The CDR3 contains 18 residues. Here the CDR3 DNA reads TGTGCCAGCAGTTACTCCCAAGCTAGCGGGAGAGACACCGGGGAGCTGTTTTTT. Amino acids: CASSYSQASGRDTGELFF.

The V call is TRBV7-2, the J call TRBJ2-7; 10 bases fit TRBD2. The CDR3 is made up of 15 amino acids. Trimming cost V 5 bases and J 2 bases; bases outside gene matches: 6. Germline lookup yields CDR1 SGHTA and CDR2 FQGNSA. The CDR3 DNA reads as TGTGCCAGCAGCCCTGGACTAGCGGAGGCCTACGAGCAGTACTTC. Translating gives CASSPGLAEAYEQYF. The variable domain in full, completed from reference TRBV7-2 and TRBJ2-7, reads GAGVSQSPSNKVTEKGKDVELRCDPISGHTALYWYRQSLGQGLEFLIYFQGNSAPDKSGLPSDRFSAERTGGSVSTLTIQRTQQEDSAVYLCASSPGLAEAYEQYFGPGTRLTVT.

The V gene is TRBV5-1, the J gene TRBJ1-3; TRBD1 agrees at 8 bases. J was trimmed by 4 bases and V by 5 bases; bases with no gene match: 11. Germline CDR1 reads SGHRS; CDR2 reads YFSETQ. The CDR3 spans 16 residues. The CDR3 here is CASRDAGGALGNTIYF. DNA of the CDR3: TGCGCCAGCAGGGACGCAGGGGGCGCGTTAGGAAACACCATATATTTT.

The CDR3 protein is CASGQTGTSGSWYNEQFF. Here the CDR3 DNA reads TGTGCCAGCGGACAGACCGGGACTAGCGGGAGTTGGTACAATGAGCAGTTCTTC. V gene TRBV18 combines with J gene TRBJ2-1, with TRBD2 matching 14 bases. The CDR3 runs 18 residues. The germline V gene encodes CDR1 KGHSH and CDR2 LQKENI. V dropped 8 bases and J dropped 4; count of bases not matched to a gene: 13.

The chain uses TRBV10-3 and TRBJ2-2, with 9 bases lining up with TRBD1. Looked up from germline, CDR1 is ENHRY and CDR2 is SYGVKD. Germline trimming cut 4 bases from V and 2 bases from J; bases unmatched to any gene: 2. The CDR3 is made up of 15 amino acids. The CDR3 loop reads CAISGTGGNTGELFF. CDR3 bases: TGTGCCATCAGTGGCACAGGGGGCAACACCGGGGAGCTGTTTTTT.

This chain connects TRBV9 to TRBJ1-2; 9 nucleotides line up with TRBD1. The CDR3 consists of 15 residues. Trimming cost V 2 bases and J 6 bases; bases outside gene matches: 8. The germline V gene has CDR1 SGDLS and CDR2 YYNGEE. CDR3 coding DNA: TGTGCCAGCAGCGTTCGGGACAGGGAATTAGATGGCTACACCTTC. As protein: CASSVRDRELDGYTF.

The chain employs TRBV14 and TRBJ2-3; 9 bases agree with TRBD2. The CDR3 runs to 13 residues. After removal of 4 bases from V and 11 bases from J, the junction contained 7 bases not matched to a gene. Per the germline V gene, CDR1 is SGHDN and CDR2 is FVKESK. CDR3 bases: TGTGCCAGCAGCCCCGCGGGAGGGTTTCAGCAGTATTTT. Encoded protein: CASSPAGGFQQYF.

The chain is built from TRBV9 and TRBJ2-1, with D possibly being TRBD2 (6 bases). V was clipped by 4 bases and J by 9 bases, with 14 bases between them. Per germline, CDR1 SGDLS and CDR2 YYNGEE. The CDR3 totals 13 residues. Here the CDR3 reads CASSPRGSGEQFF. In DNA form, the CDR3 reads TGTGCCAGCAGCCCCCGGGGGAGCGGTGAGCAGTTCTTC.

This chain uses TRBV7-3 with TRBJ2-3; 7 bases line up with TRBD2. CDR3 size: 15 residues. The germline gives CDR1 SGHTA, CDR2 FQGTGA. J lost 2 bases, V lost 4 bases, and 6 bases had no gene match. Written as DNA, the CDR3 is TGTGCCAGCAGCTCCTTGGGAGGGAACACAGATACGCAGTATTTT. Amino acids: CASSSLGGNTDTQYF.

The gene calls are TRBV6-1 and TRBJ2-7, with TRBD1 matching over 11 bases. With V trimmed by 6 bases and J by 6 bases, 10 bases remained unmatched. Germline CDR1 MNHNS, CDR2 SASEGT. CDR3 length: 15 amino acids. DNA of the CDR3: TGTGCCAGCAGCAAAAATGGACAGGGGGCGACCGAGCAGTACTTC. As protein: CASSKNGQGATEQYF.

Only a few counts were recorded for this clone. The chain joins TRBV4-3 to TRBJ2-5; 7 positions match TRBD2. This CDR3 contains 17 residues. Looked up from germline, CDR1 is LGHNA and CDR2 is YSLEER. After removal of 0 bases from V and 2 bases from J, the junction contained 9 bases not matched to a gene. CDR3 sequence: CASSQDLRAGLQETQYF. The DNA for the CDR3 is TGCGCCAGCAGCCAAGATCTTCGAGCGGGACTACAAGAGACCCAGTACTTC.

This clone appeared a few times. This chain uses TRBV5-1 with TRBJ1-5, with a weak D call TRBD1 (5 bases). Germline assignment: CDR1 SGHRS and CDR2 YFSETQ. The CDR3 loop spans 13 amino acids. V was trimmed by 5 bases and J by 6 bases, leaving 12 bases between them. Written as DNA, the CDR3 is TGCGCCAGCAGTAGGCAGGGTGGTCAGCCCCAGCATTTT. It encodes CASSRQGGQPQHF.

This CDR3 is CASRAGSTNYNEQFF. CDR3 coding DNA: TGTGCCAGCAGGGCGGGCAGCACGAACTACAATGAGCAGTTCTTC. The chain uses TRBV27 and TRBJ2-1; weak D call: TRBD2 (5 bases). Germline CDR1 and CDR2: MNHEY and SMNVEV (reference sequence). This CDR3 comprises 15 residues. V lost 6 bases to trimming and J lost 3 bases, with 15 bases between them.

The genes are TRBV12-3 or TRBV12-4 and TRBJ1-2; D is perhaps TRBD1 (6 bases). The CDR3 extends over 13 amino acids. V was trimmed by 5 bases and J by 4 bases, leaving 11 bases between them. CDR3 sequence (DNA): TGTGCCAGCAGTACGGACAGCCCCTATGGCTACACCTTC. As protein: CASSTDSPYGYTF.

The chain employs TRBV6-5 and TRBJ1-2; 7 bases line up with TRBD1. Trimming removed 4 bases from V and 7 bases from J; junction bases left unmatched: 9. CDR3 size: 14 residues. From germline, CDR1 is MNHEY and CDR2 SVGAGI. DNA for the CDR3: TGTGCCAGCAGTTCCTACAGGGGATTGGGTGGCTACACCTTC. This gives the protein CASSSYRGLGGYTF.

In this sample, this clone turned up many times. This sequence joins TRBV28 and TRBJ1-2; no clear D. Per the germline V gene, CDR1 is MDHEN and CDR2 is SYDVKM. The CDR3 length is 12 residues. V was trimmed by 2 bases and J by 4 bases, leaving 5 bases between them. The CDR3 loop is CASSLNGYGYTF. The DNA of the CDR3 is TGTGCCAGCAGTTTAAACGGCTATGGCTACACCTTC.

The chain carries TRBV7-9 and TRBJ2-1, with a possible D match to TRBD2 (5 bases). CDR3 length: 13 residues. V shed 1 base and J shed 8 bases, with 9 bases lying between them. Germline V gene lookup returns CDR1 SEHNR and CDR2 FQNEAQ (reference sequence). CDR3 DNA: TGTGCCAGCAGCTTAGGACTAACGGATGAGCAGTTCTTC. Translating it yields CASSLGLTDEQFF.

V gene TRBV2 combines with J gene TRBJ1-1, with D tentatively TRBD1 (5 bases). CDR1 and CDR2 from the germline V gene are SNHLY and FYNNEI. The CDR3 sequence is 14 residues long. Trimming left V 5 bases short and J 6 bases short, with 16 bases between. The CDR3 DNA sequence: TGTGCCAGCAGTAGGGATGAGGGGAGGGCTGAAGCTTTCTTT. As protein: CASSRDEGRAEAFF.

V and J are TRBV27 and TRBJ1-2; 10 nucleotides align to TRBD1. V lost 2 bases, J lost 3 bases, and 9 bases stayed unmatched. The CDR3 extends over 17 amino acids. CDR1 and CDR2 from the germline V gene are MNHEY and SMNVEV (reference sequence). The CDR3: CASSLRTGGGSHYGYTF. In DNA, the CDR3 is TGTGCCAGCAGTTTAAGGACAGGGGGGGGTTCGCACTATGGCTACACCTTC.